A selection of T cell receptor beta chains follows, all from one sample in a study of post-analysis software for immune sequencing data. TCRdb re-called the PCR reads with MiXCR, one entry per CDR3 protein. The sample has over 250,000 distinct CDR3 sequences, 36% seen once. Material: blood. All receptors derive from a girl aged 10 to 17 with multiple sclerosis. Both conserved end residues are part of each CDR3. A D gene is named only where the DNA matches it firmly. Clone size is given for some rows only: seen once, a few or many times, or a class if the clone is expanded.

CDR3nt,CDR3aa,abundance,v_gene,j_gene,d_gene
TGTGCCAGCACGGAAGGGTTGAGCAATCAGCCCCAGCATTTT,CASTEGLSNQPQHF,NA,TRBV2,TRBJ1-5,NA
TGTGCCAGCAGCTTAGAGAAGGGGAAGCAAGCTTTCTTT,CASSLEKGKQAFF,NA,TRBV11-2,TRBJ1-1,NA
TGTGCCACCAGTGACCGGACCCCTGGGGCCAACGTCCTGACTTTC,CATSDRTPGANVLTF,many,TRBV24-1,TRBJ2-6,NA
TGTGCAAGTCGCCCCAGGAGGGGGAGCGGGAGCAATCAGCCCCAGCATTTT,CASRPRRGSGSNQPQHF,NA,TRBV12-2,TRBJ1-5,NA
TGTGCCAGCAGCCTTGGACAGGGAGGGTGGAAAAACAATGAGCAGTTCTTC,CASSLGQGGWKNNEQFF,many,TRBV28,TRBJ2-1,NA
TGTGCCAGCAGCTTAGTGGCTGAAGCTTTCTTT,CASSLVAEAFF,NA,TRBV7-9,TRBJ1-1,NA
TGTGCCAACAGAGCAGGGAATGAGCAGTTCTTC,CANRAGNEQFF,NA,TRBV12-3/TRBV12-4,TRBJ2-1,NA
TGTGCCAGCAGCTACTCAGCCACCGGGGAGCTGTTTTTT,CASSYSATGELFF,NA,TRBV5-5,TRBJ2-2,NA
TGTGCCAGCAGCTTAGAGACAGGGGGCCGTTATGGCTACACCTTC,CASSLETGGRYGYTF,many,TRBV7-2,TRBJ1-2,TRBD1
TGTGCCAGCAGTAGCAAGCGGGACTCGCAAGAGACCCAGTACTTC,CASSSKRDSQETQYF,many,TRBV27,TRBJ2-5,TRBD2
TGTGCCATCAGTGTGCAGAACACCGGGGAGCTGTTTTTT,CAISVQNTGELFF,few,TRBV10-3,TRBJ2-2,NA
TGTGCCAGTAACCCGGGACAGTTATCCTACAATGAGCAGTTCTTC,CASNPGQLSYNEQFF,many,TRBV25-1,TRBJ2-1,TRBD1
TGTGCCAGCAGCTTAGGGTGGCTAGTTTTAGGAAGCAATGAGCAGTTCTTC,CASSLGWLVLGSNEQFF,NA,TRBV7-6,TRBJ2-1,NA
TGTGCCAGCAGCCCCGGCGGGGGGGCGGGCCAGCCCCAGCATTTT,CASSPGGGAGQPQHF,many,TRBV5-8,TRBJ1-5,NA
TGTGCCAGCAGTTCCCGTCCCACAGATACGCAGTATTTT,CASSSRPTDTQYF,many,TRBV12-3/TRBV12-4,TRBJ2-3,NA
TGCGCCAGCAGCTTAGGCGGGAGGGCCGAGACCCAGTACTTC,CASSLGGRAETQYF,many,TRBV5-1,TRBJ2-5,TRBD2
TGCAGCGTTGGGGACAGGACTAACTATGGCTACACCTTC,CSVGDRTNYGYTF,many,TRBV29-1,TRBJ1-2,TRBD1
TGCAGTGCTAGAGATCAAGGTCGCGACAATGAGCAGTTCTTC,CSARDQGRDNEQFF,once,TRBV20-1,TRBJ2-1,NA
TGTGCCATCAGGCCAGATAAGTCCTATAATTCACCCCTCCACTTT,CAIRPDKSYNSPLHF,many,TRBV10-3,TRBJ1-6,NA
TGTGCCAGCCGGGTCATGTCTGTCTCTGGGGCCAACGTCCTGACTTTC,CASRVMSVSGANVLTF,NA,TRBV27,TRBJ2-6,NA
TGTGCCAGCAGTTCTACGGTTGAGGGTGAAGCTTTCTTT,CASSSTVEGEAFF,NA,TRBV27,TRBJ1-1,NA
TGTGCCAGCAGTTCCAAAGCGACAGGGTGGGGGTCACCCCTCCACTTT,CASSSKATGWGSPLHF,few,TRBV12-3/TRBV12-4,TRBJ1-6,TRBD1
TGTGCCAGCAGCCGCGGGAGACCCTATGGCTACACCTTC,CASSRGRPYGYTF,many,TRBV27,TRBJ1-2,NA
TGTGCCAGCAGGGGGGGACTAGCGCTGACCTACGAGCAGTACTTC,CASRGGLALTYEQYF,NA,TRBV28,TRBJ2-7,TRBD2
TGTGCCAGCACGGGGGAAGAGACCCAGTACTTC,CASTGEETQYF,NA,TRBV28,TRBJ2-5,NA
TGTGCCAGCAGCCCCCCTTCTAACTATGGCTACACCTTC,CASSPPSNYGYTF,many,TRBV6-6,TRBJ1-2,NA
TGTGCCAGCAGTCTCGGACCGAATTATAGCAATCAGCCCCAGCATTTT,CASSLGPNYSNQPQHF,NA,TRBV12-3/TRBV12-4,TRBJ1-5,NA
TGTGCCAGCAGTCCCCACTCGGGACTAGCGGGAAGGGGTGAGCAGTTCTTC,CASSPHSGLAGRGEQFF,many,TRBV12-3/TRBV12-4,TRBJ2-1,TRBD2
TGTGCCAGCAGTTACCGACTAGCGGGGTTCCCGATTTTAGCCAAAAACATTCAGTACTTC,CASSYRLAGFPILAKNIQYF,many,TRBV12-3/TRBV12-4,TRBJ2-4,TRBD2
TGTGCCAGCAGCTTCACTAGTGTAAGCTCCTACAATGAGCAGTTCTTC,CASSFTSVSSYNEQFF,many,TRBV7-3,TRBJ2-1,NA
TGTGCCATCGGGACTAGCGGGTACCAAGAGACCCAGTACTTC,CAIGTSGYQETQYF,NA,TRBV15,TRBJ2-5,TRBD2
TGTGCCAGCAGCAAAGTGCCCCACCCCGAGCAGTACTTC,CASSKVPHPEQYF,many,TRBV21-1,TRBJ2-7,NA
TGTGCCAGCAGCTTCGGGGCCGCGACGCAGTATTTT,CASSFGAATQYF,few,TRBV7-2,TRBJ2-3,NA
TGTGCCAGCAGTTACATCGGACCGGGGCTCACCGGGGGCACTGAAGCTTTCTTT,CASSYIGPGLTGGTEAFF,NA,TRBV6-5,TRBJ1-1,NA
TGCAGCGTTGATCGAGGGGACAGGGGCTATGGCTACACCTTC,CSVDRGDRGYGYTF,many,TRBV29-1,TRBJ1-2,TRBD1
TGTGCCAGCAGCGTAGGTCGAATAGCGGGGGCGGATGAGCAGTTCTTC,CASSVGRIAGADEQFF,NA,TRBV9,TRBJ2-1,TRBD2
TGCGCCAGCAGCCCCAGGGCCTACGAGCAGTACTTC,CASSPRAYEQYF,many,TRBV5-1,TRBJ2-7,NA
TGTGCCAGCAGCCTCGGGACTAGCGGGGATACGCAGTATTTT,CASSLGTSGDTQYF,many,TRBV11-2,TRBJ2-3,TRBD2
TGCGCCAGCAGCCCGACAGGGGGAGAAACTAATGAAAAACTGTTTTTT,CASSPTGGETNEKLFF,few,TRBV4-1,TRBJ1-4,TRBD1
TGCAGCGTTCGACGGGGAAATGAGCAGTTCTTC,CSVRRGNEQFF,NA,TRBV29-1,TRBJ2-1,NA
TGCAGTGCTATGGATTCGACTAGTTCCTCCTACAATGAGCAGTTCTTC,CSAMDSTSSSYNEQFF,NA,TRBV20-1,TRBJ2-1,NA
TGTGCCAGTAGTATTGCTTCGAGGCTTGGCAGTAAAAACTATGGCTACACCTTC,CASSIASRLGSKNYGYTF,NA,TRBV19,TRBJ1-2,NA
TGTGCCAGCAGCCCACCGGGGGATTTCCCTTACGATGAGCAGTTCTTC,CASSPPGDFPYDEQFF,NA,TRBV12-3/TRBV12-4,TRBJ2-1,NA
TGTGCCAGCAGCCAGGGGGACACTGAAGCTTTCTTT,CASSQGDTEAFF,many,TRBV3-1,TRBJ1-1,NA
TGTGCCAGCAGCTTGGTGTCTCCCGGACTCCAAGAGACCCAGTACTTC,CASSLVSPGLQETQYF,many,TRBV5-6,TRBJ2-5,NA
TGCGCCAGCAGCCCCTACTATGTAGTACATACAGATACGCAGTATTTT,CASSPYYVVHTDTQYF,NA,TRBV4-3,TRBJ2-3,NA
TGCGCCAGCAGCCAGTATGACAATTCACCCCTCCACTTT,CASSQYDNSPLHF,few,TRBV4-3,TRBJ1-6,NA
TGTGCCAGCAGCTTAGCATTAGCGGGAGGTTTCAATGAGCAGTTCTTC,CASSLALAGGFNEQFF,many,TRBV7-2,TRBJ2-1,TRBD2
TGTGCCAGCTCGCCGGGGGGTGAAGTTTTCTTT,CASSPGGEVFF,NA,TRBV28,TRBJ1-1,NA
TGTGCCAGCAGTTTAGGGTGGGGGTCCGGGCCTGACTATGGCTACACCTTC,CASSLGWGSGPDYGYTF,many,TRBV28,TRBJ1-2,NA
TGCAGTGCCACACTAGCGGGAGGACGCACAGATACGCAGTATTTT,CSATLAGGRTDTQYF,few,TRBV20-1,TRBJ2-3,TRBD2
TGCAGCGTTGCGAGGAAGTTGGTGGGGACCTATGGCTACACCTTC,CSVARKLVGTYGYTF,many,TRBV29-1,TRBJ1-2,NA